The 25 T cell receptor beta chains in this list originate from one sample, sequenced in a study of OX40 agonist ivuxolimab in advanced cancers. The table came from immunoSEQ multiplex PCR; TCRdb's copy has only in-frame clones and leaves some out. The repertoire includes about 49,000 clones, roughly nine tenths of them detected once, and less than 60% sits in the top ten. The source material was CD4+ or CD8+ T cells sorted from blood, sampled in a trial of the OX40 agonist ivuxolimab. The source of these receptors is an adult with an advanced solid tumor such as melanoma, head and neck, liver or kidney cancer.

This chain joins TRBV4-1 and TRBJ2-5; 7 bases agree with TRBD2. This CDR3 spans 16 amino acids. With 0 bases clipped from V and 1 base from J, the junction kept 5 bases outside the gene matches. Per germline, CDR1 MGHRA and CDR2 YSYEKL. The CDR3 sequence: CASSQDRLAFQETQYF. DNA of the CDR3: TGCGCCAGCAGCCAAGATCGACTAGCCTTCCAAGAGACCCAGTACTTC.

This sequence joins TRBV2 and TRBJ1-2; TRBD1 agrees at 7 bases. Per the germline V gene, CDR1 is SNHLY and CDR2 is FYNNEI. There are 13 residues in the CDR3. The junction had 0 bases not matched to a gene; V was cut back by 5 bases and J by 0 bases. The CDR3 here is CASSRGPNYGYTF. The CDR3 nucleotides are TGTGCCAGCAGTAGGGGGCCTAACTATGGCTACACCTTC.

The CDR3 nucleotides read TGCGCCAGCAATGAGGATGGAAACACCATATATTTT. This codes for CASNEDGNTIYF. The rearrangement uses TRBV5-1 and TRBJ1-3, with D uncertain. Between the trimmed V and J ends, which lost 6 bases and 3 bases, there was a span of 7 bases. Germline CDR1 is SGHRS and CDR2 is YFSETQ. The CDR3 spans 12 residues.

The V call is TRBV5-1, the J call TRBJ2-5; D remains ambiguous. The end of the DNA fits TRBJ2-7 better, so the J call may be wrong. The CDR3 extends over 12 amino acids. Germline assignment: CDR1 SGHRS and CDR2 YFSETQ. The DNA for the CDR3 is TGCGCCAGCAGCGCCCAATCCTACGAGCAGTACTTC. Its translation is CASSAQSYEQYF.

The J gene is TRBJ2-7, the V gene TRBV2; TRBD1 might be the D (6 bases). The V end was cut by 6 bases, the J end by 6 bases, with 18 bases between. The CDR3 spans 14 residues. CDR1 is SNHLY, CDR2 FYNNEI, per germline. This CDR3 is CASRIQGPLPEQYF. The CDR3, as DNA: TGTGCCAGCAGAATACAGGGACCCCTACCCGAGCAGTACTTC.

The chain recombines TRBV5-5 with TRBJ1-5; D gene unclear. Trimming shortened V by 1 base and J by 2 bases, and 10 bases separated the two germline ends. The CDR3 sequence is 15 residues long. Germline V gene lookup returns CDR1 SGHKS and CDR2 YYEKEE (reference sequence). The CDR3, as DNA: TGTGCCAGCAGCTTGATCCCGGTTGGCAATCAGCCCCAGCATTTT. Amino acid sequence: CASSLIPVGNQPQHF. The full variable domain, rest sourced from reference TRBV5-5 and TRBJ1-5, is DAGVTQSPTHLIKTRGQQVTLRCSPISGHKSVSWYQQVLGQGPQFIFQYYEKEERGRGNFPDRFSARQFPNYSSELNVNALLLGDSALYLCASSLIPVGNQPQHFGDGTRLSIL.

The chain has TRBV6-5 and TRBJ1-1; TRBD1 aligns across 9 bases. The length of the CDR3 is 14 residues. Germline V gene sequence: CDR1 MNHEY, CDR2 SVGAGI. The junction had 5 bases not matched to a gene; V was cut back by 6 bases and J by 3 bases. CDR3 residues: CASRGDRDDTEAFF. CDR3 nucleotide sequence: TGTGCCAGCAGGGGGGACAGGGACGACACTGAAGCTTTCTTT.

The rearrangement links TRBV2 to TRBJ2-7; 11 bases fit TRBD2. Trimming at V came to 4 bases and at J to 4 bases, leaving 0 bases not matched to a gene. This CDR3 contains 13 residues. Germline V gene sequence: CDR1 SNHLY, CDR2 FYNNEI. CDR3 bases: TGTGCCAGCAGTGGACTAGCGGGATACGAGCAGTACTTC. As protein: CASSGLAGYEQYF.

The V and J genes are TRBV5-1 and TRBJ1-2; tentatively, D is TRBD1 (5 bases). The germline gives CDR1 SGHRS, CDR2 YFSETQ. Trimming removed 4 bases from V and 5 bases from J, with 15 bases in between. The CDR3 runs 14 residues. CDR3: CASSPSTEGYGYTF. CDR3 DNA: TGCGCCAGCAGCCCATCAACGGAGGGGTATGGCTACACCTTC.

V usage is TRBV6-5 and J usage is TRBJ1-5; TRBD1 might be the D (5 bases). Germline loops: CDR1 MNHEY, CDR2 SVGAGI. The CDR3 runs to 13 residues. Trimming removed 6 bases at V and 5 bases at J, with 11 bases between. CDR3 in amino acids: CASRQGIDQPQHF. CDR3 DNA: TGTGCCAGCAGGCAGGGCATAGATCAGCCCCAGCATTTT.

CDR3 nucleotide sequence: TGTGCCAGCAGCTGGGAAGAGACCCAGTACTTC. It is translated as CASSWEETQYF. The gene calls are TRBV5-4 and TRBJ2-5; D gene unclear. The V end was cut by 3 bases, the J end by 3 bases, with 3 bases between. The CDR3 length is 11 residues. Germline V CDR1 and CDR2: SGHNT, YYREEE (reference sequence).

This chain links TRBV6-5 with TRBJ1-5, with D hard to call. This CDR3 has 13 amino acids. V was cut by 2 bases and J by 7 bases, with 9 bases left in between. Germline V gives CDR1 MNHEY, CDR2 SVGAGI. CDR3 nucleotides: TGTGCCAGCAGTTACGGGGAGACCCAGCCCCAGCATTTT. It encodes CASSYGETQPQHF.

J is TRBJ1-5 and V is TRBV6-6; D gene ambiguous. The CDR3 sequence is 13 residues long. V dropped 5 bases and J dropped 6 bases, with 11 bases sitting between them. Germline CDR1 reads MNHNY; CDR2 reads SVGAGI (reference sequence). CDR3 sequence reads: CASSPGSAQPQHF. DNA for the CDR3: TGTGCCAGCAGTCCGGGATCGGCTCAGCCCCAGCATTTT.

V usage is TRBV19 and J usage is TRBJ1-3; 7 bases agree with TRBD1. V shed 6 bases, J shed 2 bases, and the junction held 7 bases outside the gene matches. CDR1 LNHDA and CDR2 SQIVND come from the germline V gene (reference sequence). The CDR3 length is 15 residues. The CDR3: CASRQGQITGNTIYF. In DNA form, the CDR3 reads TGTGCCAGTAGACAGGGACAGATAACTGGAAACACCATATATTTT.

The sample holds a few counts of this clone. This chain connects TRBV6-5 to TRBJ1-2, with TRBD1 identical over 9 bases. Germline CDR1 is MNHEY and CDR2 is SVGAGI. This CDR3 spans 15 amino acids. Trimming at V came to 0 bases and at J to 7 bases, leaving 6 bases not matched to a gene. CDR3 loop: CASSYSWTGDRGYTF. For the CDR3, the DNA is TGTGCCAGCAGTTACTCATGGACAGGGGACCGTGGCTACACCTTC.

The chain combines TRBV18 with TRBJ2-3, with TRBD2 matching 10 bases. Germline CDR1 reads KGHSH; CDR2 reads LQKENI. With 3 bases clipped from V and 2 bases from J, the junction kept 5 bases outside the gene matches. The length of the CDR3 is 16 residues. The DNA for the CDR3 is TGTGCCAGCTCACCCGCTAGCGGGGGAACCACAGATACGCAGTATTTT. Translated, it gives CASSPASGGTTDTQYF.

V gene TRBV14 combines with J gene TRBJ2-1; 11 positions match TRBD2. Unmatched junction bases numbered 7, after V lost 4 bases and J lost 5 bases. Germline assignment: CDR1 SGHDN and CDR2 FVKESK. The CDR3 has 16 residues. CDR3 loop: CASSPSGTSGNNEQFF. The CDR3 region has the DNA TGTGCCAGCAGCCCGTCCGGGACTAGCGGAAACAATGAGCAGTTCTTC.

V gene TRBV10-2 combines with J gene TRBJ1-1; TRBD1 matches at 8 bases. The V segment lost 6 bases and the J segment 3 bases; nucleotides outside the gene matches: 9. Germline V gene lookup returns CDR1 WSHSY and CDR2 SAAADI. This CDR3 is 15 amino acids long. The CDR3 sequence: CASSDQGAWDTEAFF. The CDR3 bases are TGCGCCAGCAGCGATCAGGGGGCCTGGGACACTGAAGCTTTCTTT.

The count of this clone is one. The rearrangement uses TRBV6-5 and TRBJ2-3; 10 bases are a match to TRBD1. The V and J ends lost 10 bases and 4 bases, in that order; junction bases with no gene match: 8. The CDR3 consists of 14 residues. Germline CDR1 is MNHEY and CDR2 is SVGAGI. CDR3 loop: CATYDRGRADTQYF. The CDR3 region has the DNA TGTGCCACTTACGACAGGGGGCGCGCAGATACGCAGTATTTT.

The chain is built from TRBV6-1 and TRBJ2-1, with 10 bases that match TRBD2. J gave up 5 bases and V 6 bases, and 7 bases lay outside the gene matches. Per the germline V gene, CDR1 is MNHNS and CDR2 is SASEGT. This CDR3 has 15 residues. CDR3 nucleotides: TGTGCCAGCAGAAGAGCGGGAGGGACGGACAATGAGCAGTTCTTC. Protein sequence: CASRRAGGTDNEQFF.

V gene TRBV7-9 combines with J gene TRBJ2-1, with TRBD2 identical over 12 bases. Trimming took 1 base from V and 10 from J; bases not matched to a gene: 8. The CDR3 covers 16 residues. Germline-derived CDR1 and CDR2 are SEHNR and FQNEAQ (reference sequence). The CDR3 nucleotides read TGTGCCAGCAGCTTAGGGCCTAGCGGGAGGGCGGGGGAGCAGTTCTTC. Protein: CASSLGPSGRAGEQFF.

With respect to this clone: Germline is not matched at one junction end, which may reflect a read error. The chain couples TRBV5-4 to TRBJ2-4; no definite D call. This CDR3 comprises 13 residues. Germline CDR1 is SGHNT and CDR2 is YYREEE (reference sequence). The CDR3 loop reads CASSQANKDIQYF. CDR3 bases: TGCGCCAGCAGCCAAGCAAATAAGGACATTCAGTACTTC.

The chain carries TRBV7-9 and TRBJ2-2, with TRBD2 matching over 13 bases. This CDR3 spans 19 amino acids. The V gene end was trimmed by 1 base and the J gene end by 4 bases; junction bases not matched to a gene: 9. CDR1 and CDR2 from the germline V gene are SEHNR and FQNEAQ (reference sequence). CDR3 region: CASSLVATSGGAATGELFF. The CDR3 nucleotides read TGTGCCAGCAGCTTAGTAGCCACTAGCGGGGGGGCCGCCACCGGGGAGCTGTTTTTT. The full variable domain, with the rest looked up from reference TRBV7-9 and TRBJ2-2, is DTGVSQNPRHKITKRGQNVTFRCDPISEHNRLYWYRQTLGQGPEFLTYFQNEAQLEKSRLLSDRFSAERPKGSFSTLEIQRTEQGDSAMYLCASSLVATSGGAATGELFFGEGSRLTVL.

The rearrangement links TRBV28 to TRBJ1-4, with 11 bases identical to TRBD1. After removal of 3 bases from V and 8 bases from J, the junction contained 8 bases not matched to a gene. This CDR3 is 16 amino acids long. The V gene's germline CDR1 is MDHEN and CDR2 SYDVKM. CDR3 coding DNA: TGTGCCAGCAGTTTGGGTTTGGACAGGGGGCGGGAAAAACTGTTTTTT. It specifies CASSLGLDRGREKLFF.

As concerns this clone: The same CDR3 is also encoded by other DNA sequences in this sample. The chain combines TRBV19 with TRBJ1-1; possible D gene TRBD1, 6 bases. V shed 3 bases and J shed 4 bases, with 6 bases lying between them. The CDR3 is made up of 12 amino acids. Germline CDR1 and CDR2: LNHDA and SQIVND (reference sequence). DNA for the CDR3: TGTGCCAGTAGTATCAGGGGCACTGAAGCTTTCTTT. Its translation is CASSIRGTEAFF.